This T cell receptor beta chain was sequenced during a study of chemoradiotherapy in HPV16-positive cancers. Study background: Candidate HPV-specific clones and shared TCR motifs came from a couple of HPV16-positive patients.

This CDR3 has 13 residues. Trimming pared 0 bases from V and 5 bases from J, leaving 5 bases between. Germline CDR1 and CDR2: ENHRY and SYGVKD. Using immunoSEQ multiplex PCR, the repertoire was profiled, and TCRdb retains in-frame clones only, with some absent. In the table there are roughly 20,000 clones, approximately 88% of which are singletons. This sequence was found in a human donor with HPV-associated anogenital cancer. The chain carries TRBV10-3 and TRBJ2-1; D may be TRBD1 or TRBD2 (5 bases each). The starting material was blood, obtained from a patient who underwent chemoradiotherapy. The CDR3 DNA sequence: TGTGCCATCAGTGAGTCGGGGGACAATGAGCAGTTCTTC. This gives the protein CAISESGDNEQFF.